This TCR beta chain originates from a study of human T cells and chemical hapten exposure. Notes on the study in general: Among TCRs, those above 1 in 1000 frequency were unaffected by DPC sensitization. While controls formed fewer of them, expanded TCRs formed significantly more large CDR3 similarity clusters. PT1 expanded TCR numbers rose with patch test score.

As to time point: pre-sensitization, week 0. Treatment specified: therapeutic diphenylcyclopropenone sensitization with weekly scalp DPC. Every donor had alopecia and was 18 to 70 years old; all were suitable for DPC. The CDR3 extends over 15 amino acids. In germline, CDR1 is MNHEY, CDR2 SVGEGT. V trimming: 6 bases; J trimming: 4 bases; junction bases outside the gene matches: 6. As to this clonotype: Its matching antigen is unknown.

TCRdb redid the calling of the RACE reads with MiXCR, one entry per CDR3 protein. The table shows a few hundred thousand distinct CDR3 sequences, with 8.6% occurring only once. The sequences come from whole blood, collected in connection with sensitization to the hapten diphenylcyclopropenone (DPC). J is TRBJ2-1 and V is TRBV6-2 or TRBV6-3; 10 bases agree with TRBD2. The sequence was collected from a woman in her thirties or forties with alopecia areata. Some clones in this sample may be carry-over from other donors' samples. CDR3 loop: CASRLAGLAYNEQFF. In DNA, the CDR3 is TGTGCCAGCAGACTAGCGGGACTGGCTTACAATGAGCAGTTCTTC.